The clone carrying this TCR beta chain was recorded a few times. CDR1 is SGHTA and CDR2 is FQGNSA in the germline V gene. This CDR3 is built from 15 residues. V shed 4 bases and J 3 bases; nucleotides not matched to a gene: 5. The sample belongs to a study of early T cells in non-severe SARS-CoV-2 infection. Overall study context: The study sequenced bulk RNA from unsorted whole blood, with chains unpaired.

Via MiXCR, TCRdb re-called the 5' RACE reads, giving one row per CDR3 protein. The sample includes tens of thousands of distinct CDR3 sequences, 9.5% to 15% of them seen just once. Input material: whole blood. The chain is built from TRBV7-2 and TRBJ2-2; 7 bases fit TRBD1. The sequence was obtained from an adult who was a healthcare worker with PCR-confirmed SARS-CoV-2 infection or an uninfected control (not recorded which). The CDR3 here is CASSSRDRHTGELFF. For the CDR3, the DNA is TGTGCCAGCAGCTCCCGGGACAGACACACCGGGGAGCTGTTTTTT. Supplemented by reference TRBV7-2 and TRBJ2-2, the full variable domain reads GAGVSQSPSNKVTEKGKDVELRCDPISGHTALYWYRQSLGQGLEFLIYFQGNSAPDKSGLPSDRFSAERTGGSVSTLTIQRTQQEDSAVYLCASSSRDRHTGELFFGEGSRLTVL.